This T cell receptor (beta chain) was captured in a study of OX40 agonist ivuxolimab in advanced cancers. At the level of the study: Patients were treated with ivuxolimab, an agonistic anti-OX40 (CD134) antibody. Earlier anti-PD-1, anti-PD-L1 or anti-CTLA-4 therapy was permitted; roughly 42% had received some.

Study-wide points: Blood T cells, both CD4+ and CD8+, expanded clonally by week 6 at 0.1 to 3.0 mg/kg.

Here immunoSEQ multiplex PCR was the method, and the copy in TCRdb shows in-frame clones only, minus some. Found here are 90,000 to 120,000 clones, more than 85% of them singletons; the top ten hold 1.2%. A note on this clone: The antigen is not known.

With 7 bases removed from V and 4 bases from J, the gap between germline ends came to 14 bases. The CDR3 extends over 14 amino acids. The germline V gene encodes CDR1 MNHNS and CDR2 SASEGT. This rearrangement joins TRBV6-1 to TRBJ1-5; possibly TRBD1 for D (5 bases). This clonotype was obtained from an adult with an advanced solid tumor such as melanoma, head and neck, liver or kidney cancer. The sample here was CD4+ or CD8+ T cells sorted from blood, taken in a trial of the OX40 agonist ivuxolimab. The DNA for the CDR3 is TGTGCCAGCATTGGGGCCCGGTCGAATCAGCCCCAGCATTTT. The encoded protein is CASIGARSNQPQHF.